A selection of T cell receptor beta chains follows, all from one sample in a study of blood T cell repertoires in COVID-19. This table comes from immunoSEQ multiplex PCR, and its TCRdb copy is limited to in-frame clones, with some not included. The profile covers some 270,000 clones, with about 90% appearing a single time and 1.9% taken by the ten largest. The sample taken for sequencing was PBMCs or T cells enriched from blood (not recorded which). The receptors here all came from a woman aged 55 to 70 who had recovered from COVID-19. Each CDR3 is given without its conserved first and last residue. The order of the fields is CDR3 length, clone size, V gene, J gene, CDR3 protein. A clone size is listed for some rows: how often the clone was seen (once, few, many), or a class if it is expanded.

len: 12
abundance: .
v_gene: TRBV10-1
j_gene: TRBJ2-5
CDR3aa: ASPSTSQPGTQY

len: 12
abundance: .
v_gene: TRBV30
j_gene: TRBJ1-4
CDR3aa: AWSSGAMSEKLF

len: 14
abundance: .
v_gene: TRBV9
j_gene: TRBJ2-1
CDR3aa: ASSGASGSSYNEQF

len: 14
abundance: .
v_gene: TRBV30
j_gene: TRBJ1-4
CDR3aa: AWDRTAGAHHEKLF

len: 11
abundance: once
v_gene: TRBV19
j_gene: TRBJ2-4
CDR3aa: ATSVQDKNIQY

len: 12
abundance: .
v_gene: TRBV11-2
j_gene: TRBJ1-4
CDR3aa: ASSPGQPVEKLF

len: 10
abundance: .
v_gene: TRBV5-1
j_gene: TRBJ2-1
CDR3aa: ASISGGNEQF

len: 12
abundance: .
v_gene: TRBV27
j_gene: TRBJ1-1
CDR3aa: ASSYGTMNTEAF

len: 13
abundance: .
v_gene: TRBV5-1
j_gene: TRBJ2-2
CDR3aa: ASSIRDRHTGELF

len: 12
abundance: .
v_gene: TRBV3-1/TRBV3-2
j_gene: TRBJ2-5
CDR3aa: ASSPRTSGETQY

len: 13
abundance: once
v_gene: TRBV2
j_gene: TRBJ1-6
CDR3aa: ASRRGRDRNSPLH

len: 12
abundance: few
v_gene: TRBV3-1/TRBV3-2
j_gene: TRBJ1-6
CDR3aa: ASSQRRERSPLH

len: 12
abundance: .
v_gene: TRBV19
j_gene: TRBJ1-2
CDR3aa: ASSQGRFTYGYT

len: 14
abundance: .
v_gene: TRBV10-1
j_gene: TRBJ2-4
CDR3aa: ASSDSHLGQGNIQY

len: 17
abundance: .
v_gene: TRBV4-1
j_gene: TRBJ2-3
CDR3aa: ASSQGRGSGLTSTDTQY

len: 11
abundance: .
v_gene: TRBV2
j_gene: TRBJ1-5
CDR3aa: ASLREGSQPQH

len: 15
abundance: .
v_gene: TRBV5-1
j_gene: TRBJ1-3
CDR3aa: ASSGRGSFSSGNTIY

len: 15
abundance: .
v_gene: TRBV5-1
j_gene: TRBJ2-3
CDR3aa: ASNPTPRERPADTQY

len: 13
abundance: .
v_gene: TRBV9
j_gene: TRBJ1-4
CDR3aa: ASSVSVQVNEKLF

len: 12
abundance: once
v_gene: TRBV18
j_gene: TRBJ1-4
CDR3aa: ASSPQGLREKLF

len: 13
abundance: .
v_gene: TRBV6-5
j_gene: TRBJ1-4
CDR3aa: ASSLQGAFDEKLF

len: 13
abundance: .
v_gene: TRBV19
j_gene: TRBJ1-2
CDR3aa: ASSKKGDPHYGYT

len: 12
abundance: .
v_gene: TRBV6-5
j_gene: TRBJ2-5
CDR3aa: ASSHGLAEETQY

len: 8
abundance: .
v_gene: TRBV20-1
j_gene: TRBJ1-2
CDR3aa: SALRDPLP

len: 11
abundance: .
v_gene: TRBV12-3/TRBV12-4
j_gene: TRBJ1-5
CDR3aa: ASSFVAHQPQH

len: 13
abundance: once
v_gene: TRBV11-2
j_gene: TRBJ1-2
CDR3aa: ASSATGAGGYGYT

len: 14
abundance: .
v_gene: TRBV12-5
j_gene: TRBJ1-2
CDR3aa: ASGLVVGRANYGYT

len: 13
abundance: once
v_gene: TRBV30
j_gene: TRBJ1-5
CDR3aa: AWSFSDRGYQPQH

len: 14
abundance: .
v_gene: TRBV11-3
j_gene: TRBJ2-2
CDR3aa: ASSFSGTANTGELF

len: 12
abundance: .
v_gene: TRBV9
j_gene: TRBJ1-1
CDR3aa: ASSEGGLNTEAF

len: 15
abundance: .
v_gene: TRBV9
j_gene: TRBJ1-1
CDR3aa: ASSVGTGGGRPAKAF

len: 14
abundance: .
v_gene: TRBV7-3
j_gene: TRBJ2-3
CDR3aa: ASSRRSGSATDTQY

len: 13
abundance: once
v_gene: TRBV28
j_gene: TRBJ2-3
CDR3aa: ASRLDVGGIDTQY

len: 12
abundance: .
v_gene: TRBV6-6
j_gene: TRBJ1-6
CDR3aa: ASRYGEGNSPLH

len: 15
abundance: .
v_gene: TRBV7-2
j_gene: TRBJ2-7
CDR3aa: ASSLAGPSGGSSEQY

len: 11
abundance: .
v_gene: TRBV2
j_gene: TRBJ1-4
CDR3aa: ASSDRVGEKLF

len: 12
abundance: .
v_gene: TRBV10-2
j_gene: TRBJ2-4
CDR3aa: ASSLQGAENIQY

len: 12
abundance: .
v_gene: TRBV27
j_gene: TRBJ1-5
CDR3aa: ASIPTGEDQPQH

len: 14
abundance: .
v_gene: TRBV3-1/TRBV3-2
j_gene: TRBJ2-3
CDR3aa: ASSRNSGGAGDTQY

len: 10
abundance: .
v_gene: TRBV4-1
j_gene: TRBJ1-4
CDR3aa: ASRTDNEKLF